The sequence of this T cell receptor beta chain was determined in a study of T cell responses to AZD1222 COVID-19 vaccine. On this clone: Antigen unknown.

Libraries were prepared by immunoSEQ multiplex PCR; TCRdb keeps only in-frame clonotypes and omits some of them. The sample consists of around 70,000 clones, over 60% of them appearing once. The CDR3 runs 15 residues. Germline V CDR1 and CDR2: LGHNA, YSLEER. V was pared by 5 bases and J by 5 bases, with 7 bases of the junction left unmatched. Study-wide results and limits: Donors, mostly white British, included more females; clonal diversity was possibly underestimated. In all cases, repertoires were sampled only after the peak T cell response. The breadth and depth of Spike-specific TCRs increased once two AZD1222 doses had been given.

The sequencing used peripheral blood, collected on day 0 of AZD1222 vaccination. The source is an adult in good health. The chain recombines TRBV4-3 with TRBJ1-1; 11 positions match TRBD1. The CDR3 is CASSAPGQGVTEAFF. As DNA, the CDR3 is TGCGCCAGCAGCGCACCGGGACAGGGGGTTACTGAAGCTTTCTTT.